A selection of T cell receptor beta chains follows, all from one sample in a study of OX40 agonist ivuxolimab in advanced cancers. Method: immunoSEQ multiplex PCR; TCRdb's copy keeps in-frame clones and lacks some. There are about 79,000 clones in the sample; less than 95% occur only once, and more than 0.25% lies in the top ten. The sequencing used CD4+ or CD8+ T cells sorted from blood, collected in a trial of the OX40 agonist ivuxolimab. The receptors originated from an adult with an advanced solid tumor such as melanoma, head and neck, liver or kidney cancer. CDR3s include the opening cysteine and the closing phenylalanine or tryptophan. D genes are given only for firm matches. Size values are once, few and many counts, or a class for expanded clones, and some rows have none.

J gene | V gene | D gene | clone size | CDR3 protein | CDR3 DNA
TRBJ1-1 | TRBV30 | NA | NA | CAWSGFLNTEAFF | TGTGCCTGGAGTGGATTCTTGAACACTGAAGCTTTCTTT
TRBJ2-3 | TRBV5-4 | TRBD2 | NA | CASSAPLAGARDTQYF | TGTGCCAGCAGCGCCCCGCTAGCGGGGGCCCGTGATACGCAGTATTTT
TRBJ2-1 | TRBV11-2 | NA | NA | CASSHLKTGYNEQFF | TGTGCCAGCAGCCACCTAAAGACAGGATACAATGAGCAGTTCTTC
TRBJ1-1 | TRBV29-1 | TRBD1 | NA | CSVGGGRGVAEAFF | TGCAGCGTTGGGGGGGGCAGGGGGGTGGCTGAAGCTTTCTTT
TRBJ1-6 | TRBV4-1 | NA | NA | CASSPQGIGSPLHF | TGCGCCAGCAGCCCCCAGGGTATCGGATCACCCCTCCACTTT
TRBJ1-2 | TRBV6-1 | NA | NA | CASLSGYDYGYTF | TGTGCCAGCCTATCGGGGTACGACTATGGCTACACCTTC
TRBJ2-1 | TRBV11-2 | TRBD2 | NA | CASSNRTSGRFF | TGTGCCAGCAGCAACCGGACTAGCGGGCGGTTCTTC
TRBJ2-3 | TRBV6-5 | TRBD1 | NA | CASSSPGQGIDTQYF | TGTGCCAGCAGTTCCCCGGGACAGGGAATAGATACGCAGTATTTT
TRBJ1-2 | TRBV9 | TRBD1 | NA | CASSETGFGYTF | TGTGCCAGCAGCGAGACAGGGTTTGGCTACACCTTC
TRBJ2-5 | TRBV7-8 | TRBD2 | NA | CASSLASRGGMTQYF | TGTGCCAGCAGCTTAGCCTCGCGCGGGGGGATGACCCAGTACTTC
TRBJ1-4 | TRBV28 | NA | NA | CASSLTTTNEKLFF | TGTGCCAGCAGCCTGACAACAACTAATGAAAAACTGTTTTTT
TRBJ2-5 | TRBV4-1 | TRBD2 | NA | CASSQESGRSGVKETQYF | TGCGCCAGCAGCCAAGAGAGCGGCCGTAGCGGGGTAAAAGAGACCCAGTACTTC
TRBJ1-1 | TRBV30 | NA | few | CAWRLGDFTAFF | TGTGCCTGGAGACTAGGTGACTTCACGGCTTTCTTT
TRBJ2-1 | TRBV28 | TRBD2 | NA | CASSPGLGKGQFF | TGTGCCAGCAGTCCCGGACTAGGAAAAGGGCAGTTCTTC
TRBJ1-2 | TRBV19 | TRBD1 | NA | CASSVTGGDYGYTF | TGTGCCAGTAGTGTGACAGGGGGCGACTATGGCTACACCTTC
TRBJ2-1 | TRBV4-2 | TRBD2 | NA | CASSQGLAGGKDEQFF | TGTGCCAGCAGCCAAGGACTAGCGGGGGGCAAGGATGAGCAGTTCTTC
TRBJ1-5 | TRBV4-1 | TRBD1 | once | CASSQGPGQGIGQPQHF | TGCGCCAGCAGCCAAGGTCCGGGACAGGGGATCGGTCAGCCCCAGCATTTT
TRBJ2-1 | TRBV11-3 | TRBD2 | NA | CASSLDGTKVYNEQFF | TGTGCCAGCAGCTTAGACGGGACTAAGGTCTACAATGAGCAGTTCTTC
TRBJ1-5 | TRBV19 | NA | few | CASSIVIGAPQHF | TGTGCCAGTAGTATAGTAATTGGGGCACCCCAGCATTTT
TRBJ1-5 | TRBV6-1 | TRBD1 | NA | CASSARDRGTGGNQPQHF | TGTGCCAGCAGTGCCCGGGACAGGGGGACCGGAGGCAATCAGCCCCAGCATTTT
TRBJ1-2 | TRBV7-8 | TRBD1 | NA | CASSPDRITNYGYTF | TGTGCCAGCAGCCCGGACAGGATTACTAACTATGGCTACACCTTC
TRBJ2-5 | TRBV6-5 | TRBD2 | NA | CASSPQRGFPETQYF | TGTGCCAGCAGCCCACAGCGGGGGTTTCCAGAGACCCAGTACTTC
TRBJ2-7 | TRBV7-9 | NA | NA | CASSPGGLEQYF | TGTGCCAGCAGCCCAGGGGGACTCGAGCAGTACTTC
TRBJ2-3 | TRBV7-3 | NA | once | CASSLIGPHTSTDTQYF | TGTGCCAGCAGCTTAATCGGACCACACACTAGCACAGATACGCAGTATTTT
TRBJ1-4 | TRBV10-2 | TRBD1 | NA | CASSVQGGDEKLFF | TGCGCCAGCAGTGTACAGGGGGGAGATGAAAAACTGTTTTTT
TRBJ2-3 | TRBV28 | NA | NA | CASSFRGAATDTQYF | TGTGCCAGCAGTTTTAGGGGGGCGGCCACAGATACGCAGTATTTT
TRBJ2-1 | TRBV18 | NA | NA | CASSPPGSGAANNEQFF | TGTGCCAGCTCACCACCCGGGTCGGGGGCCGCAAACAATGAGCAGTTCTTC
TRBJ1-5 | TRBV5-1 | NA | NA | CASSLEGKGNQPQHF | TGCGCCAGCAGCTTGGAAGGGAAGGGGAATCAGCCCCAGCATTTT
TRBJ1-1 | TRBV30 | TRBD1 | NA | CAWSTGQRNTEAFF | TGTGCCTGGTCTACGGGACAGAGGAACACTGAAGCTTTCTTT
TRBJ1-1 | TRBV6-5 | TRBD1 | NA | CASSTQGQGVTEAFF | TGTGCCAGCAGTACACAGGGACAGGGGGTAACTGAAGCTTTCTTT
TRBJ1-5 | TRBV28 | NA | NA | CASTPWAPRDSSNQPQHF | TGTGCCAGCACCCCTTGGGCCCCACGGGACTCTAGCAATCAGCCCCAGCATTTT
TRBJ1-2 | TRBV5-1 | NA | NA | CASSTGQYGYTF | TGCGCCAGCAGCACCGGACAGTATGGCTACACCTTC
TRBJ1-1 | TRBV12-2 | NA | NA | CASRLVVSMNTEAFF | TGTGCAAGTCGCTTAGTAGTTTCCATGAACACTGAAGCTTTCTTT
TRBJ1-3 | TRBV10-1 | NA | once | CASSDGRGSGNTIYF | TGCGCCAGCAGTGACGGCAGGGGCTCTGGAAACACCATATATTTT
TRBJ2-3 | TRBV6-5 | NA | NA | CASSSQGAVDTQYF | TGTGCCAGCAGTTCACAGGGAGCCGTAGATACGCAGTATTTT
TRBJ2-2 | TRBV2 | NA | NA | CASSHTNPGELFF | TGTGCCAGCAGTCACACTAATCCCGGGGAGCTGTTTTTT
TRBJ1-6 | TRBV18 | NA | NA | CASSPSTGYNSPLHF | TGTGCCAGCTCACCATCGACGGGCTATAATTCACCCCTCCACTTT
TRBJ1-5 | TRBV18 | TRBD1 | NA | CASSPTGLGNQPQHF | TGTGCCAGCTCACCGACAGGGTTGGGCAATCAGCCCCAGCATTTT
TRBJ2-5 | TRBV5-4 | TRBD2 | NA | CASSTRLAGAGETQYF | TGTGCCAGCAGCACCAGACTAGCGGGGGCGGGGGAGACCCAGTACTTC
TRBJ1-4 | TRBV29-1 | NA | NA | CSAARAGGEKLFF | TGCAGCGCGGCCAGGGCCGGTGGTGAAAAACTGTTTTTT
TRBJ2-1 | TRBV18 | NA | NA | CASSPETYNEQFF | TGTGCCAGCTCACCAGAGACCTACAATGAGCAGTTCTTC